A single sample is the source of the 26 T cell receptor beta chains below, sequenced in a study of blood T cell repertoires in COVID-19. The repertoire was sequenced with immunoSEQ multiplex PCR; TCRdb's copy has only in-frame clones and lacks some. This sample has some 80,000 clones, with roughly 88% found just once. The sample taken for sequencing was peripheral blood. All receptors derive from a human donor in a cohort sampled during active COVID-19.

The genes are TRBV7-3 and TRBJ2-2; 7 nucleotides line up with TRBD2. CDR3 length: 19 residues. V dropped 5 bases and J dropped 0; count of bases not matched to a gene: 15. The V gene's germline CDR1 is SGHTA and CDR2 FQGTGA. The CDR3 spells CASSRSWVDSGSNTGELFF. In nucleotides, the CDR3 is TGTGCCAGCAGCCGAAGTTGGGTTGATAGCGGGTCGAACACCGGGGAGCTGTTTTTT.

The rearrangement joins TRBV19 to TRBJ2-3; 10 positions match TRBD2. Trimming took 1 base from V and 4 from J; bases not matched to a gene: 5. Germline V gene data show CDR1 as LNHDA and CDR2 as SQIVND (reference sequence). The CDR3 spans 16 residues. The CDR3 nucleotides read TGTGCCAGTAGTATAGGTACTAGCGGGATCCCAGATACGCAGTATTTT. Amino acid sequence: CASSIGTSGIPDTQYF.

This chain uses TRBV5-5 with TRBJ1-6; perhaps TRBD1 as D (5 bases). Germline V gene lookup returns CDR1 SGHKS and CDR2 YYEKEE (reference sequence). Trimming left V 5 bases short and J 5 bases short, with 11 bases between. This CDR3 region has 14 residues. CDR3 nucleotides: TGTGCCAGCAGTAGACAGCTCAATAATTCACCCCTCCACTTT. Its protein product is CASSRQLNNSPLHF.

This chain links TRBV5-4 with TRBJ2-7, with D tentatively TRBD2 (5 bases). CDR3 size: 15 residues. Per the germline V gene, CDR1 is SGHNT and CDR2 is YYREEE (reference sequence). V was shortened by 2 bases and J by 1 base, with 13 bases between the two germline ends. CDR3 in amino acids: CASSLDTRGSYEQYF. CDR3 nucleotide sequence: TGTGCCAGCAGCTTAGATACTCGGGGATCCTACGAGCAGTACTTC.

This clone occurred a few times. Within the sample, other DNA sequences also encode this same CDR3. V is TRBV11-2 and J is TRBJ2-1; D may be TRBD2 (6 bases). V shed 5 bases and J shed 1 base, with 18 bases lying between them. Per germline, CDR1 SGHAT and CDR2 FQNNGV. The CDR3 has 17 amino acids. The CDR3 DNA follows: TGTGCCAGCAGCCTAGGCGGAGGGCTACCGTCCTACAATGAGCAGTTCTTC. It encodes CASSLGGGLPSYNEQFF. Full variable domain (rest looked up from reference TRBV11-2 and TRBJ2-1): EAGVAQSPRYKIIEKRQSVAFWCNPISGHATLYWYQQILGQGPKLLIQFQNNGVVDDSQLPKDRFSAERLKGVDSTLKIQPAKLEDSAVYLCASSLGGGLPSYNEQFFGPGTRLTVL.

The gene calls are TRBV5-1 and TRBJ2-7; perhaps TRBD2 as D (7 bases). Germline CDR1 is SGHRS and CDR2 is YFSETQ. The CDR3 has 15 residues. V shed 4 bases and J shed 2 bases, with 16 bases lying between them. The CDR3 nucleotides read TGCGCCAGCAGCCAAGAGGAGGGGGGGCCCTACGAGCAGTACTTC. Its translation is CASSQEEGGPYEQYF. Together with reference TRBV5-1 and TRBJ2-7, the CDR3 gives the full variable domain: KAGVTQTPRYLIKTRGQQVTLSCSPISGHRSVSWYQQTPGQGLQFLFEYFSETQRNKGNFPGRFSGRQFSNSRSEMNVSTLELGDSALYLCASSQEEGGPYEQYFGPGTRLTVT.

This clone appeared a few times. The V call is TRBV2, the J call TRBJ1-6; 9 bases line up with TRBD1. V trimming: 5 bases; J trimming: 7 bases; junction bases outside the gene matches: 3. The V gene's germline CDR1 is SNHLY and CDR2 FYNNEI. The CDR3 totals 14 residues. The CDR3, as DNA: TGTGCCAGCAGTTCCGGGACAGGGAATTCACCCCTCCACTTT. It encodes CASSSGTGNSPLHF.

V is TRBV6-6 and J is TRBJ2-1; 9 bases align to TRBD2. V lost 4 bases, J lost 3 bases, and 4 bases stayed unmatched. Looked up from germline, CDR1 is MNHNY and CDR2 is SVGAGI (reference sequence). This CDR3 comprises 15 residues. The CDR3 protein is CASSLGGRVYNEQFF. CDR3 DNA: TGTGCCAGCAGTTTAGGCGGGAGGGTCTACAATGAGCAGTTCTTC.

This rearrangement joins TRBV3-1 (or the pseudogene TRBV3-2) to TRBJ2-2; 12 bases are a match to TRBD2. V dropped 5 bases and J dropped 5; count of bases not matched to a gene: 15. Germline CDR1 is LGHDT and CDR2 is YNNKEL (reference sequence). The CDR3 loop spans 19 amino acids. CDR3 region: CASSASGLAGGPGTGELFF. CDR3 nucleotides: TGTGCCAGCAGCGCCAGTGGGCTAGCGGGAGGGCCCGGGACCGGGGAGCTGTTTTTT.

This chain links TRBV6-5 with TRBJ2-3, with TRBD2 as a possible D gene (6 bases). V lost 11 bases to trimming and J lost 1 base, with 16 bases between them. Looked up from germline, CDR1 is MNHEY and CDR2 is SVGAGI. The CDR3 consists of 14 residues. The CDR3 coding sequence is TGTGCCGGACGGGGGAATTGGGGCACAGATACGCAGTATTTT. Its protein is CAGRGNWGTDTQYF.

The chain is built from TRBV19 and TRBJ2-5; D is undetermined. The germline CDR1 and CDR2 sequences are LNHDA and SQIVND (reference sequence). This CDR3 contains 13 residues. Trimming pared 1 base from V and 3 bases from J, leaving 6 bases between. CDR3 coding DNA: TGTGCCAGTAGTATAGTACATAAAGAGACCCAGTACTTC. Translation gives CASSIVHKETQYF.

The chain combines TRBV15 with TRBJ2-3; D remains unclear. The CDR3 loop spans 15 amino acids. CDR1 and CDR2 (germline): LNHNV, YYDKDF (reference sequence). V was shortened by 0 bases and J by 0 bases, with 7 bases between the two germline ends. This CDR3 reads CATSRDPGSTDTQYF. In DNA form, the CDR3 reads TGTGCCACCAGCAGAGATCCCGGGAGCACAGATACGCAGTATTTT.

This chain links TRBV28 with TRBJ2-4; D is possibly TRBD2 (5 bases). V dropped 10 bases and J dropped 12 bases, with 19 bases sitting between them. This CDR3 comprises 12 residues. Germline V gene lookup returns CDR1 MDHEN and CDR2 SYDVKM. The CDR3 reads CATNTRRRGQYF. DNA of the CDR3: TGTGCCACCAACACCCGCCGTCGGGGTCAGTACTTC.

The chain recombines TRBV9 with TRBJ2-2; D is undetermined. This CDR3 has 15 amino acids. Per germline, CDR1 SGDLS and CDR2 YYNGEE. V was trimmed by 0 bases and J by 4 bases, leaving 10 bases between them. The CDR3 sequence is CASSVGSPGTGELFF. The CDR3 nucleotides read TGTGCCAGCAGCGTAGGATCCCCAGGCACCGGGGAGCTGTTTTTT.

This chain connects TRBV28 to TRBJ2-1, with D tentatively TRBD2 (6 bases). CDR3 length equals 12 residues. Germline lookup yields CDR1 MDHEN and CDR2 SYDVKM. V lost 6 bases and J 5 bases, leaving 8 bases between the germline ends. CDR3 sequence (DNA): TGTGCCAGCAGCGTAGCGGACAATGAGCAGTTCTTC. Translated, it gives CASSVADNEQFF.

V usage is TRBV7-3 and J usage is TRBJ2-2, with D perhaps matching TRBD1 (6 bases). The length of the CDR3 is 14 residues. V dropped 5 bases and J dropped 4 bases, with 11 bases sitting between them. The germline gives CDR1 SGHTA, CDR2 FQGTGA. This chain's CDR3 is CASSLGQFTGELFF. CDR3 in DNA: TGTGCCAGCAGCCTCGGACAGTTCACCGGGGAGCTGTTTTTT.

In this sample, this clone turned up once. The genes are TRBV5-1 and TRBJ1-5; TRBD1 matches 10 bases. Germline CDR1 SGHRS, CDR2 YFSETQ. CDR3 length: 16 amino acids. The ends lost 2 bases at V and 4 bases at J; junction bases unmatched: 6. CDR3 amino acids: CASSFGDRGQNQPQHF. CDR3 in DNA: TGCGCCAGCAGCTTTGGGGACAGGGGTCAGAATCAGCCCCAGCATTTT.

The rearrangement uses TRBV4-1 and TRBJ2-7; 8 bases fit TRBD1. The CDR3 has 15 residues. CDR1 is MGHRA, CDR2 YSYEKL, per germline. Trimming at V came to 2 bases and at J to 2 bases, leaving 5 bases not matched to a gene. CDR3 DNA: TGCGCCAGCAGCCAACCCGGGACAGGAACCTACGAGCAGTACTTC. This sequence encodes CASSQPGTGTYEQYF.

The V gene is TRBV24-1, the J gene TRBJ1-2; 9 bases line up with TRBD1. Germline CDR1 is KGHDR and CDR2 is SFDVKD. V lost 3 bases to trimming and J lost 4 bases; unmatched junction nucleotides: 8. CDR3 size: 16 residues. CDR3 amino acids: CATSDREQGASYGYTF. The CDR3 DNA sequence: TGTGCCACCAGTGATAGAGAACAGGGGGCGAGCTATGGCTACACCTTC.

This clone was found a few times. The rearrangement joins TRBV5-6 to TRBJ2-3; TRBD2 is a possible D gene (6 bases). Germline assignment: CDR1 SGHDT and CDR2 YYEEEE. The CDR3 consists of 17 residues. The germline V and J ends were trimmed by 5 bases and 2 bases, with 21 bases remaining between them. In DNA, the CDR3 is TGTGCCAGCAGTCCCCCTAGGCGGGGCACACTCACAGATACGCAGTATTTT. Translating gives CASSPPRRGTLTDTQYF.

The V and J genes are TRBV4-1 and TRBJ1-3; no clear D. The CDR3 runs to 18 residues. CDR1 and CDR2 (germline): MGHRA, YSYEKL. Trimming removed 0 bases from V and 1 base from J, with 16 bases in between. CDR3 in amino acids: CASSQDTRNGLSGNTIYF. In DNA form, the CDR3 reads TGCGCCAGCAGCCAAGATACCAGGAACGGCTTATCTGGAAACACCATATATTTT.

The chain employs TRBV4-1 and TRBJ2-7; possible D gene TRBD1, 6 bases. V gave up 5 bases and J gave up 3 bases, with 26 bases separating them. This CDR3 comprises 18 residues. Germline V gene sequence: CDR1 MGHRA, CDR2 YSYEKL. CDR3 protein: CASSTQILRDTNGYEQYF. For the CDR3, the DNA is TGCGCCAGCAGCACCCAAATTCTACGGGACACCAATGGCTACGAGCAGTACTTC.

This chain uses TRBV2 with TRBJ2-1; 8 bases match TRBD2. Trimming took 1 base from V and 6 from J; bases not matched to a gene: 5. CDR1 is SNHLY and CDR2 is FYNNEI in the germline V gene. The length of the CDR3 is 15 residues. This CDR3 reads CASSEVGTSINEQFF. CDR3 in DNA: TGTGCCAGCAGTGAAGTGGGGACTAGTATCAATGAGCAGTTCTTC. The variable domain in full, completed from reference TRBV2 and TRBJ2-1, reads EPEVTQTPSHQVTQMGQEVILRCVPISNHLYFYWYRQILGQKVEFLVSFYNNEISEKSEIFDDQFSVERPDGSNFTLKIRSTKLEDSAMYFCASSEVGTSINEQFFGPGTRLTVL.

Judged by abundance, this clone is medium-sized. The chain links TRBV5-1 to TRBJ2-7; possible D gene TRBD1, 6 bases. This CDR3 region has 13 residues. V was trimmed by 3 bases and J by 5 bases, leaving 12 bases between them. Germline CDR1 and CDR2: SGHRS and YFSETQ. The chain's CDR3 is CASSWTDPHEQYF. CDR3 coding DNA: TGCGCCAGCAGCTGGACAGACCCGCACGAGCAGTACTTC.

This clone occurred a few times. The CDR3 here is CASSLAGTTDTQYF. The CDR3, as DNA: TGTGCCAGCAGTCTAGCGGGGACCACAGATACGCAGTATTTT. The rearrangement links TRBV6-2 or TRBV6-3 to TRBJ2-3; 9 bases line up with TRBD2. CDR3 size: 14 residues. Germline V lookup: CDR1 MNHEY, CDR2 SVGEGT. V lost 5 bases and J lost 2; bases outside the gene matches: 2.

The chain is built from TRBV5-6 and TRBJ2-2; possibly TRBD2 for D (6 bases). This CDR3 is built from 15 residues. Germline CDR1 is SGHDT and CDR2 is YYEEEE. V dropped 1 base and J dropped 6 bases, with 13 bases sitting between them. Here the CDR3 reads CASSLLAREAGELFF. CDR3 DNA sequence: TGTGCCAGCAGCTTGCTGGCCAGGGAGGCCGGGGAGCTGTTTTTT.